The T cell receptor beta chain under discussion was sequenced for a study of blood T cell repertoires in COVID-19. Each recovered donor of Cohort 3 presented with two negative PCRs, clearance, or symptom resolution. The CDR3 is made up of 15 amino acids. CDR1 and CDR2 (germline): LNHNV, YYDKDF (reference sequence). V trimming: 6 bases; J trimming: 6 bases; junction bases outside the gene matches: 7. In the original workflow: Amplified reference gene primers provided the basis for estimating nucleated cell counts. Assay: immunoSEQ multiplex PCR; the TCRdb copy retains only in-frame clones and omits some. The D gene and trimming were derived from the DNA, and the V and J assignments and clone size from that table. The sample contains a few hundred thousand clones, about 88% of which appear only once.

What was sequenced was PBMCs or T cells enriched from blood (not recorded which). The rearrangement links TRBV15 to TRBJ2-2, with 10 bases that match TRBD1. The clonotype comes from a woman aged 45-65 years who had recovered from COVID-19. The CDR3 DNA reads TGTGCCACCAGAGGGGGGACAGGGGTCCCCGGGGAGCTGTTTTTT. It specifies CATRGGTGVPGELFF.